These T cell receptor beta chains were read from a single sample in a study of monozygotic twins with inflammatory bowel disease. TCRdb re-called the 5' RACE reads; one entry per CDR3 protein, DNA not given. The table for this sample gives fewer than 450,000 distinct CDR3 sequences. The sample comprised blood. Receptors were obtained from a human donor with ulcerative colitis or Crohn's disease, or a healthy co-twin of an affected twin (not recorded which). The CDR3 runs from the conserved cysteine through the conserved F or W. The order of the fields is V gene, J gene, CDR3 protein.

>TRBV11-2|TRBJ1-5
CASSLWGAHQPQHF
>TRBV5-1|TRBJ1-1
CASSLGTTGVTEAFF
>TRBV18|TRBJ2-3
CASSPEAWSSTDTQYF
>TRBV12-3/TRBV12-4|TRBJ2-3
CASTSTGGGTDTQYF
>TRBV5-1|TRBJ2-5
CASSPDSKETQYF
>TRBV19|TRBJ1-1
CASSPTTAPEAFF
>TRBV14|TRBJ2-2
CASLTDIANTGELFF
>TRBV24-1|TRBJ2-5
CATSDLRGETQYF
>TRBV7-2|TRBJ2-7
CASSLAAHTSGGYEQYF
>TRBV25-1|TRBJ1-2
CASSGGPEVGYGYTF
>TRBV27|TRBJ1-2
CASSKGQLYGYTF
>TRBV12-3/TRBV12-4|TRBJ2-1
CASSPIGSNEQFF
>TRBV5-1|TRBJ1-4
CASSPTDRINEKLFF
>TRBV6-5|TRBJ2-5
CASSSYRGGETQYF
>TRBV4-3|TRBJ2-1
CASSQDVPKGRGYNEQFF
>TRBV12-3/TRBV12-4|TRBJ1-5
CASSLKGGQPQHF
>TRBV4-3|TRBJ2-3
CASSQGVDRVETDTQYF
>TRBV25-1|TRBJ2-7
CASSRQGTQVSYEQYF
>TRBV11-2|TRBJ2-3
CASSQTLGTSTDTQYF
>TRBV5-1|TRBJ2-2
CASSDAQGAAGELFF
>TRBV28|TRBJ2-3
CASSALAGGSSGTDTQYF
>TRBV12-3/TRBV12-4|TRBJ1-5
CASSSHRGGNQPQHF
>TRBV2|TRBJ2-3
CANPKPGQGTDTQYF
>TRBV5-1|TRBJ2-5
CPSSFRQGGETQYF
>TRBV7-2|TRBJ2-5
CASREAGGRETQYF
>TRBV3-1|TRBJ2-1
CASSYDLGLPSYNEQFF
>TRBV3-1|TRBJ2-1
CASSQVTAGRLFF
>TRBV5-1|TRBJ2-3
CASSPLSGSGTDTQYF
>TRBV3-1|TRBJ1-3
CASSQPGQAYGNTIYF
>TRBV12-3/TRBV12-4|TRBJ1-5
CASSFLGQPQHF
>TRBV7-9|TRBJ1-1
CASSLASLGGSNTEAFF
>TRBV27|TRBJ1-1
CASSLWPGGDPNTEAFF
>TRBV20-1|TRBJ1-1
CSARDPDRGSGF
>TRBV7-2|TRBJ1-1
CASSRPGQGTTEAFF
>TRBV18|TRBJ2-2
CASSFQGATNTGELFF
>TRBV27|TRBJ2-3
CASSLSLVVDTQYF
>TRBV5-5|TRBJ2-5
CASSFPGKETQYF
>TRBV7-3|TRBJ2-2
CASSSIGGNTGELFF
>TRBV4-1|TRBJ2-1
CASSTPGTYEQFF
>TRBV20-1|TRBJ1-5
CSATRVTGNQPQHF